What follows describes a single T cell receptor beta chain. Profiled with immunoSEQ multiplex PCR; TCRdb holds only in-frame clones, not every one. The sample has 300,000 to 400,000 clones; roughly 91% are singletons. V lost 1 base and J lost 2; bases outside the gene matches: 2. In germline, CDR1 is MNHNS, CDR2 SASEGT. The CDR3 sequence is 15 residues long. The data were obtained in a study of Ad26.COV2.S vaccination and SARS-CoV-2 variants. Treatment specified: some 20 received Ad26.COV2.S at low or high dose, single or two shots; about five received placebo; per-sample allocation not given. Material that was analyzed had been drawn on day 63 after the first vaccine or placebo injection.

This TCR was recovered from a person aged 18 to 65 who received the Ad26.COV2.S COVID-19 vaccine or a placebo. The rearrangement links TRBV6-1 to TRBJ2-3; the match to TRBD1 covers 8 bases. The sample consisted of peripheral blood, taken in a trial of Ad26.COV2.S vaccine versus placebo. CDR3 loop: CASSEGTGNTDTQYF. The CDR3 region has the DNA TGTGCCAGCAGTGAAGGGACAGGGAACACAGATACGCAGTATTTT.